The clone carrying this TCR beta chain was seen a handful of times. From germline, CDR1 is MNHEY and CDR2 SVGEGT. The CDR3 spans 16 residues. Trimming at V came to 2 bases and at J to 5 bases, leaving 9 bases not matched to a gene. This entry belongs to a study of blood T cell repertoires in COVID-19. In the study overall: COVID-19 samples collected from the United States, Italy and Spain covered acute and convalescent phases.

In the authors' methods: Amplification from reference gene primers served as the basis for estimated nucleated cell counts. Repertoires were generated with immunoSEQ multiplex PCR, while TCRdb's copy carries only in-frame clones and drops some. That table supplies the V and J calls and clone size; D and trimming were determined from the DNA. The sample consists of roughly 350,000 clones, around nine tenths of them appearing once. Seattle patient enrollment occurred during active infection, with longitudinal follow-up thereafter. Sequencing used peripheral blood. This clonotype originated in a woman between 70 and 85 years old with COVID-19, enrolled during active disease. The chain uses TRBV6-2 or TRBV6-3 and TRBJ2-7, with 10 bases lining up with TRBD2. The CDR3 protein is CASSYRRSGGADEQYF. The DNA for the CDR3 is TGTGCCAGCAGTTACCGTAGGAGCGGGGGGGCGGACGAGCAGTACTTC.